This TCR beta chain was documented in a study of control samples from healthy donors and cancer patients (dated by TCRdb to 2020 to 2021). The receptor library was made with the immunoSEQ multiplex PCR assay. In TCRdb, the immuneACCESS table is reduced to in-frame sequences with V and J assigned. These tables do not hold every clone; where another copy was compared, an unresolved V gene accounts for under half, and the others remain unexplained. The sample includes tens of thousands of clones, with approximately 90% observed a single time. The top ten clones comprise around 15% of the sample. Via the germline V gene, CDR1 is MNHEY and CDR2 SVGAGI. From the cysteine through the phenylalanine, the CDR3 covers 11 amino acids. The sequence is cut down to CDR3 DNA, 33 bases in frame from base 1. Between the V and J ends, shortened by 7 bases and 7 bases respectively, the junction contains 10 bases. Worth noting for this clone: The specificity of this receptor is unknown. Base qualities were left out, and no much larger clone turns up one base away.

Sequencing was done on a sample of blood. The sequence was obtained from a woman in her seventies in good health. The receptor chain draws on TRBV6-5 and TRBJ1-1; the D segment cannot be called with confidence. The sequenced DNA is TGTGCCAGCATCCTCGACCATGAAGCTTTCTTT. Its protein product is CASILDHEAFF.